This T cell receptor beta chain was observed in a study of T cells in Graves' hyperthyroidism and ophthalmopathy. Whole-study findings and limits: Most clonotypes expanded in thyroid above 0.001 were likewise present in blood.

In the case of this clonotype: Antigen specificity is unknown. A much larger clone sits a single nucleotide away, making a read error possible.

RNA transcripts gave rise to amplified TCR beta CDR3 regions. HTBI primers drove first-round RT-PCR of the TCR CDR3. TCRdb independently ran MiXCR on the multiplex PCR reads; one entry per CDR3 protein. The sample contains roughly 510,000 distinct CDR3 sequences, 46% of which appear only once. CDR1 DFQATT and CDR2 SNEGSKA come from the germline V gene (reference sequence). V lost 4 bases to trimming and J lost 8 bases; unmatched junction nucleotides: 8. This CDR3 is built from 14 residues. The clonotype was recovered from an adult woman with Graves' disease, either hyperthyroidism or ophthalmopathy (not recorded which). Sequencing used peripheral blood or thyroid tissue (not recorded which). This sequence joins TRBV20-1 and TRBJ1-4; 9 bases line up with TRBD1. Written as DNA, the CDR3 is TGCAGTGCTACATCCGGAACAGGGGGCGAAAAACTGTTTTTT. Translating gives CSATSGTGGEKLFF.